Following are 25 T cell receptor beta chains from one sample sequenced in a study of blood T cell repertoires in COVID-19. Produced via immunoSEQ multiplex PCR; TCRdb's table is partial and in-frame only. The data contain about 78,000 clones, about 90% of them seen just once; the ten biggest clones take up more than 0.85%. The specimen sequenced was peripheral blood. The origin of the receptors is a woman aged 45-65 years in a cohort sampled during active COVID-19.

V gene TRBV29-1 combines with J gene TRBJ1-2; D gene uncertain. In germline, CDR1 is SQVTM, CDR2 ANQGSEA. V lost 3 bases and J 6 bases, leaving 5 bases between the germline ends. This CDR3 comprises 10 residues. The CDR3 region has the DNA TGCAGCGTTGAGGAGCATGGCTACACCTTC. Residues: CSVEEHGYTF.

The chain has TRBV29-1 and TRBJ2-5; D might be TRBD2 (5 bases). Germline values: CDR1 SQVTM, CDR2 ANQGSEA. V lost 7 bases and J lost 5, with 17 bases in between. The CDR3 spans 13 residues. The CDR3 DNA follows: TGCAGCGACCAACCGGGCCCGGGGGAGACCCAGTACTTC. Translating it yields CSDQPGPGETQYF.

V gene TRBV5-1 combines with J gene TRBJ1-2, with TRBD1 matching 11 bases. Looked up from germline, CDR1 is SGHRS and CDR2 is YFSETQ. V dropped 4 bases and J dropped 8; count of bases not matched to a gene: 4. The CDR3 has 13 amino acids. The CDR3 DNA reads TGCGCCAGCAGCCCGGGACAGGGGGAAGGCTACACCTTC. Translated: CASSPGQGEGYTF.

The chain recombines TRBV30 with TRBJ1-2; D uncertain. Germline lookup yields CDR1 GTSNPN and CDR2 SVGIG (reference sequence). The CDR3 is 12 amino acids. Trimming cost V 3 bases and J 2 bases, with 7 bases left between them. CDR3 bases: TGTGCCTGGAGGAGCGTAAACTATGGCTACACCTTC. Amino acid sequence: CAWRSVNYGYTF.

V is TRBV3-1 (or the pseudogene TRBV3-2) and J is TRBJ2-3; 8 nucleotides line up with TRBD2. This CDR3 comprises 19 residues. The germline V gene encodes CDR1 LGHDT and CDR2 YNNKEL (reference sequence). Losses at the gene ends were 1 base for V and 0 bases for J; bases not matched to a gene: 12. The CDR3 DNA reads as TGTGCCAGCAGCCAAGCCTTCCTAGCGGGCACCGTTAGCACAGATACGCAGTATTTT. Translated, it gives CASSQAFLAGTVSTDTQYF.

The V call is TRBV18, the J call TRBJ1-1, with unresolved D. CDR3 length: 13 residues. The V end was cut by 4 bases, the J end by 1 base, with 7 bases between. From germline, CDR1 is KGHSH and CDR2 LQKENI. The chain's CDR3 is CASSRGWNTEAFF. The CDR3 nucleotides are TGTGCCAGCTCACGAGGGTGGAACACTGAAGCTTTCTTT.

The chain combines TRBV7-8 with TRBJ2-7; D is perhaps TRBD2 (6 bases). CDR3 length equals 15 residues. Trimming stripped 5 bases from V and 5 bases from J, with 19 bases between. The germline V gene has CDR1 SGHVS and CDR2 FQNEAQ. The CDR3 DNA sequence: TGTGCCAGCAGCCTCGTGGGGGGACCAACCCACGAGCAGTACTTC. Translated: CASSLVGGPTHEQYF. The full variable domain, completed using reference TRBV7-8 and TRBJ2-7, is GAGVSQSPRYKVAKRGQDVALRCDPISGHVSLFWYQQALGQGPEFLTYFQNEAQLDKSGLPSDRFFAERPEGSVSTLKIQRTQQEDSAVYLCASSLVGGPTHEQYFGPGTRLTVT.

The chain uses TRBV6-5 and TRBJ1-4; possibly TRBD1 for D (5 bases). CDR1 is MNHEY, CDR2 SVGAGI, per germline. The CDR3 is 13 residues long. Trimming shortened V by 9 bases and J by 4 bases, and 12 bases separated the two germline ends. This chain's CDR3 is CASRQTDNEKLFF. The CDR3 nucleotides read TGTGCCAGTCGACAGACTGATAATGAAAAACTGTTTTTT.

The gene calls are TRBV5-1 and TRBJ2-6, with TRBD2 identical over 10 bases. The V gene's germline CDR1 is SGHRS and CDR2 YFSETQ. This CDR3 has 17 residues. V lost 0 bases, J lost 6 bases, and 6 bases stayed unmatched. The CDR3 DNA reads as TGCGCCAGCAGCTTGGTGGCTAGCGGGAGCGAGGCCAACGTCCTGACTTTC. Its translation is CASSLVASGSEANVLTF. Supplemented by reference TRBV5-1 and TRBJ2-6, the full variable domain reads KAGVTQTPRYLIKTRGQQVTLSCSPISGHRSVSWYQQTPGQGLQFLFEYFSETQRNKGNFPGRFSGRQFSNSRSEMNVSTLELGDSALYLCASSLVASGSEANVLTFGAGSRLTVL.

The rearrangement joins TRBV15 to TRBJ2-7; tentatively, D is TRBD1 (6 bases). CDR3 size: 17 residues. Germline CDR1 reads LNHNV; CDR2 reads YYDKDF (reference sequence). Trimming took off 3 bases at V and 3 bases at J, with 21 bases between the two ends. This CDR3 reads CATSRVSVGALLYEQYF. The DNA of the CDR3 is TGTGCCACCAGCAGGGTGAGCGTGGGGGCCCTTCTCTACGAGCAGTACTTC.

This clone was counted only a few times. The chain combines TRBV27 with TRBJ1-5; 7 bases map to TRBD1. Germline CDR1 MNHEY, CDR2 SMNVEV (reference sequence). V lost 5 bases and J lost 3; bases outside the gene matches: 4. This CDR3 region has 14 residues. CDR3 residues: CASSRGGLNQPQHF. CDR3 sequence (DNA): TGTGCCAGCAGTCGAGGGGGCCTCAATCAGCCCCAGCATTTT.

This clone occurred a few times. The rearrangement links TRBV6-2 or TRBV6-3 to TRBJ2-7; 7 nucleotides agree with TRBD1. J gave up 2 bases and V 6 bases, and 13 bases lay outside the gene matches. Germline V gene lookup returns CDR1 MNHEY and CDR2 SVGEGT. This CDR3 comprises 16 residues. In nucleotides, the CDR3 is TGTGCCAGCAGACCTGCCGGACAGGCCCTTCCCTACGAGCAGTACTTC. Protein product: CASRPAGQALPYEQYF.

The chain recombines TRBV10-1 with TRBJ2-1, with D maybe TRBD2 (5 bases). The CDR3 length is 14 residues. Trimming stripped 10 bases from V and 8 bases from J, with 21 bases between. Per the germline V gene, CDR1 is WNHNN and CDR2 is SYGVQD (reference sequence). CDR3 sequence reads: CATSGEPSGDEQFF. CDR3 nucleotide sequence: TGCGCCACCTCCGGGGAGCCCTCTGGGGATGAGCAGTTCTTC.

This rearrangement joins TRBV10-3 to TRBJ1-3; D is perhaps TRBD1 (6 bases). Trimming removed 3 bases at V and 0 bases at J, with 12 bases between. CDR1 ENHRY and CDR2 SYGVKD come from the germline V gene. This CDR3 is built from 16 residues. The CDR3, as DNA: TGTGCCATCAGTGATCTCCGGACAGCCTCTGGAAACACCATATATTTT. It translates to CAISDLRTASGNTIYF.

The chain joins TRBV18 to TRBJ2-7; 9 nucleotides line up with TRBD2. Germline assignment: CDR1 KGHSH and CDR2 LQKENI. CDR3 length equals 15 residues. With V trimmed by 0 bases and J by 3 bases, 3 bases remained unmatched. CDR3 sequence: CASSPPDSGSYEQYF. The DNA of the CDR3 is TGTGCCAGCTCACCACCGGATAGCGGGAGCTACGAGCAGTACTTC.

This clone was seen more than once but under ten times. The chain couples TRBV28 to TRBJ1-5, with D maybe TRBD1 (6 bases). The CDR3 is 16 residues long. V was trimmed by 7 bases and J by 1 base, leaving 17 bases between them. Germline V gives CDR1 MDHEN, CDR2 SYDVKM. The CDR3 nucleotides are TGTGCCAGCAAACCGGAGGGGGGAGGGAGCAATCAGCCCCAGCATTTT. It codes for CASKPEGGGSNQPQHF. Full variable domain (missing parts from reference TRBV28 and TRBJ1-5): DVKVTQSSRYLVKRTGEKVFLECVQDMDHENMFWYRQDPGLGLRLIYFSYDVKMKEKGDIPEGYSVSREKKERFSLILESASTNQTSMYLCASKPEGGGSNQPQHFGDGTRLSIL.

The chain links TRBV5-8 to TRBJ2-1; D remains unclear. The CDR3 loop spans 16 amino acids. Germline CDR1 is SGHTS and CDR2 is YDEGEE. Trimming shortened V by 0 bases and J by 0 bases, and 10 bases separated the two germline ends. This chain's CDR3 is CASSLAPYSSYNEQFF. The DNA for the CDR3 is TGTGCCAGCAGCTTGGCCCCCTATAGCTCCTACAATGAGCAGTTCTTC.

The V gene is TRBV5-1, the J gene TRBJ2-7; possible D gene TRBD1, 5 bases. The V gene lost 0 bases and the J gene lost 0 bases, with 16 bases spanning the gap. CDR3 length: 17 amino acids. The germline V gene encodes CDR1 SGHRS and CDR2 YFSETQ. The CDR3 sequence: CASSLGLQGKVSYEQYF. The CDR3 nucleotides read TGCGCCAGCAGCTTGGGGTTGCAGGGAAAAGTCTCCTACGAGCAGTACTTC. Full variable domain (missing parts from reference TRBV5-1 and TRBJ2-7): KAGVTQTPRYLIKTRGQQVTLSCSPISGHRSVSWYQQTPGQGLQFLFEYFSETQRNKGNFPGRFSGRQFSNSRSEMNVSTLELGDSALYLCASSLGLQGKVSYEQYFGPGTRLTVT.

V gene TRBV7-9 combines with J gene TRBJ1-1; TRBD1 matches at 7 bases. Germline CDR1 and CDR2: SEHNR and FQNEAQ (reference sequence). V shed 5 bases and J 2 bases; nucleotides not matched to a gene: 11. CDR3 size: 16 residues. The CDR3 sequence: CASSPQGGRVNTEAFF. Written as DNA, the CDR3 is TGTGCCAGCAGCCCCCAGGGGGGTCGGGTAAACACTGAAGCTTTCTTT.

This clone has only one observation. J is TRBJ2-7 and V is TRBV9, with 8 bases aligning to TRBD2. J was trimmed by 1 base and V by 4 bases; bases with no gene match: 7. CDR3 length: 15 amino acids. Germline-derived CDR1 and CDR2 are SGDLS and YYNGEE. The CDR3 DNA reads TGTGCCAGCAGCTCCGGGACTAGACTATCCTACGAGCAGTACTTC. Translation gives CASSSGTRLSYEQYF.

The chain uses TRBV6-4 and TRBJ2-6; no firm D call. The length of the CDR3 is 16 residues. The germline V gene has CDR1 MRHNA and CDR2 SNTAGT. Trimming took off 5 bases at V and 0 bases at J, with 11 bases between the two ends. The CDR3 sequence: CASSFPILSGANVLTF. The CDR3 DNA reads TGTGCCAGCAGTTTCCCTATCCTCTCTGGGGCCAACGTCCTGACTTTC.

As DNA, the CDR3 is TGTGCCAGCAGCCAATATATGGTAGCGGGAGATCATGAGCAGTTCTTC. Translating it yields CASSQYMVAGDHEQFF. The chain is built from TRBV3-1 (or the pseudogene TRBV3-2) and TRBJ2-1; 9 nucleotides line up with TRBD2. The CDR3 is 16 amino acids. J lost 8 bases, V lost 2 bases, and 10 bases had no gene match. Germline V gene sequence: CDR1 LGHDT, CDR2 YNNKEL (reference sequence).

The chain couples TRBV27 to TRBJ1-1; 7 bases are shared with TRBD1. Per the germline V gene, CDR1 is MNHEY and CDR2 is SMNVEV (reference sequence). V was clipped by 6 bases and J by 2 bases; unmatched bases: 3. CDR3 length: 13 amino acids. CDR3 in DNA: TGTGCCAGCAGCCGGGACAGAAACACTGAAGCTTTCTTT. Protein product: CASSRDRNTEAFF.

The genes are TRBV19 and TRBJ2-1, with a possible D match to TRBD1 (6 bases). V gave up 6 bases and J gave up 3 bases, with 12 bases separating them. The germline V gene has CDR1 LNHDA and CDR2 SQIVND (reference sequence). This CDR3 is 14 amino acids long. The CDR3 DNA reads TGTGCCAGTAGGGACAGCCTTGGCTACAATGAGCAGTTCTTC. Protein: CASRDSLGYNEQFF.

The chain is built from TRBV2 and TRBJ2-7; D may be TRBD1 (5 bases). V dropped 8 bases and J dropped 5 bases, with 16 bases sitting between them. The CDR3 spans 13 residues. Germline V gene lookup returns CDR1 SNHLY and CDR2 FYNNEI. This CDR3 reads CASSSRETHEQYF. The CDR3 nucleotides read TGTGCCAGCTCAAGCAGGGAAACCCACGAGCAGTACTTC.